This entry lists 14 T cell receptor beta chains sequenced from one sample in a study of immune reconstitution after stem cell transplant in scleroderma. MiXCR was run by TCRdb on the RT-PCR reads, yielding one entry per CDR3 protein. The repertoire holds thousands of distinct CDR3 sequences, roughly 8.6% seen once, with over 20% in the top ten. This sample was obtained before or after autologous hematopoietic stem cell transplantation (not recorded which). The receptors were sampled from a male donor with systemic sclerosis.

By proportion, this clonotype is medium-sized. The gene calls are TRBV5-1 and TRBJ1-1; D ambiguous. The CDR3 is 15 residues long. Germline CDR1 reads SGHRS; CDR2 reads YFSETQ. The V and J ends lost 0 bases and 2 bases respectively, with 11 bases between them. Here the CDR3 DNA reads TGCGCCAGCAGCTTGGGGCAGTCAGGTAACACTGAAGCTTTCTTT. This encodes CASSLGQSGNTEAFF.

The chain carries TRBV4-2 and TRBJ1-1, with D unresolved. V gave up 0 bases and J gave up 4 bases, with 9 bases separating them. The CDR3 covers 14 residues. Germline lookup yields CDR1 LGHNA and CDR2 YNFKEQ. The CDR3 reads CASSQDTSFTEAFF. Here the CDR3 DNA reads TGTGCCAGCAGCCAAGATACGAGTTTCACTGAAGCTTTCTTT.

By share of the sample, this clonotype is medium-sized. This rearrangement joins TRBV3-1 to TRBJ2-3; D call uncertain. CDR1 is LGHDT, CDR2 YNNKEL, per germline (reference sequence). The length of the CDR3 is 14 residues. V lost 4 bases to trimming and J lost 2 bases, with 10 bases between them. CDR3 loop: CASSPDASTDTQYF. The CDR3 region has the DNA TGTGCCAGCAGCCCCGATGCATCCACAGATACGCAGTATTTT.

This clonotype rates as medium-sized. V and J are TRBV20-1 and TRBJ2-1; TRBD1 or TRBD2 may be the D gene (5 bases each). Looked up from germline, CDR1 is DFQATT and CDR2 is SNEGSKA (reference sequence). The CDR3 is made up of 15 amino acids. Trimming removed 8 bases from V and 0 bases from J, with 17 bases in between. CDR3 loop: CSTCVGTVSYNEQFF. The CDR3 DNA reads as TGCAGTACTTGTGTGGGGACGGTCTCCTACAATGAGCAGTTCTTC.

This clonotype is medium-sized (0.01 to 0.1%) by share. The CDR3, as DNA: TGTGCCAGCAGCTTGGAATACAACTCAAATCAGCCCCAGCATTTT. Its translation is CASSLEYNSNQPQHF. The V and J genes are TRBV5-8 and TRBJ1-5; D remains ambiguous. The CDR3 runs to 15 residues. Trimming removed 0 bases from V and 4 bases from J, with 11 bases in between. Germline V gene sequence: CDR1 SGHTS, CDR2 YDEGEE.

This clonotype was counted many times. The CDR3 nucleotides read TGTGCCAGCAGCAAACCAGTGGGGACTAGCGGGGGCCGCCCCTACAATGAGCAGTTCTTC. Translating gives CASSKPVGTSGGRPYNEQFF. The chain recombines TRBV21-1 with TRBJ2-1; TRBD2, the D gene given by the table, was not confirmed from the DNA. TRBV21-1 is reported as a pseudogene. The CDR3 totals 20 residues.

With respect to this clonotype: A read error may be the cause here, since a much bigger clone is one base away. The CDR3 DNA follows: TGTGCCAGCAGCCCATCTCCGGGGCCCAATCAGTCCCAGCATTTT. This codes for CASSPSPGPNQSQHF. This rearrangement joins TRBV7-2 to TRBJ1-5; TRBD1 might be the D (5 bases). Germline CDR1 is SGHTA and CDR2 is FQGNSA. This CDR3 has 15 amino acids.

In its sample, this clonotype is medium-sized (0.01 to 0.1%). In DNA, the CDR3 is TGTGCCAGCAGTTTAAATGGGGGCTACGTCCAAGAGACCCAGTACTTC. It specifies CASSLNGGYVQETQYF. This chain connects TRBV28 to TRBJ2-5; TRBD1 might be the D (6 bases). The length of the CDR3 is 16 residues. V lost 2 bases, J lost 1 base, and 14 bases lay in between. Germline V gene lookup returns CDR1 MDHEN and CDR2 SYDVKM. The variable domain in full, completed from reference TRBV28 and TRBJ2-5, reads DVKVTQSSRYLVKRTGEKVFLECVQDMDHENMFWYRQDPGLGLRLIYFSYDVKMKEKGDIPEGYSVSREKKERFSLILESASTNQTSMYLCASSLNGGYVQETQYFGPGTRLLVL.

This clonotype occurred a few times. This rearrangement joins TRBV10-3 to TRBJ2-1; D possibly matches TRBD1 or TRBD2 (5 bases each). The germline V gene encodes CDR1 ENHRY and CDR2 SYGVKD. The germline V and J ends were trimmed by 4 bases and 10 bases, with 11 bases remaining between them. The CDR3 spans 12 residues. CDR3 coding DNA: TGTGCCATCAGTGGGGGCGGCGGGGAGCAGTTCTTC. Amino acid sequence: CAISGGGGEQFF.

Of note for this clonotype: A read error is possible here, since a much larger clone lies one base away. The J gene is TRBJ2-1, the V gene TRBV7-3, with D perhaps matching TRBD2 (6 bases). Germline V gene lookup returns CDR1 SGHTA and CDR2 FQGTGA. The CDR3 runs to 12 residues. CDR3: CANSFAGGEQFF. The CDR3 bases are TGTGCCAACAGCTTTGCTGGGGGGGAGCAGTTCTTC. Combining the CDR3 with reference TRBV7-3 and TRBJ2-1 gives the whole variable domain GAGVSQTPSNKVTEKGKYVELRCDPISGHTALYWYRQSLGQGPEFLIYFQGTGAADDSGLPNDRFFAVRPEGSVSTLKIQRTERGDSAVYLCANSFAGGEQFFGPGTRLTVL.

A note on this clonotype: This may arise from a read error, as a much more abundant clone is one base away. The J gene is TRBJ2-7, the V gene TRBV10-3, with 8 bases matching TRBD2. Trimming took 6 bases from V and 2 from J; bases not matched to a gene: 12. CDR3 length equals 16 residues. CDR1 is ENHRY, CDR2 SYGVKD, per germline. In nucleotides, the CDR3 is TGTGCCATCAGGCCGGGGGGGTCGCCTACAGCCTACGAGCAGTACTTC. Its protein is CAIRPGGSPTAYEQYF.

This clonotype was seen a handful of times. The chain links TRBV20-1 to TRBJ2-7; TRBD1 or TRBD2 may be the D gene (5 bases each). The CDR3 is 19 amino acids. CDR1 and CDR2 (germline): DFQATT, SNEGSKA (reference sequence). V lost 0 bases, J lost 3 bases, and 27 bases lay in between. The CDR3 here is CSARDSPGPGLLRGYEQYF. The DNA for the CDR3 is TGCAGTGCTAGAGATTCCCCGGGACCCGGGCTTCTTCGGGGCTACGAGCAGTACTTC.

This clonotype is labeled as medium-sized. The CDR3 sequence is CSVRSAGTSGYEQYF. CDR3 DNA sequence: TGCAGTGTTCGATCCGCCGGGACTAGCGGCTACGAGCAGTACTTC. V is TRBV20-1 and J is TRBJ2-7, with TRBD2 matching over 11 bases. Germline-derived CDR1 and CDR2 are DFQATT and SNEGSKA (reference sequence). J gave up 3 bases and V 7 bases, and 11 bases lay outside the gene matches. This CDR3 region has 15 residues.

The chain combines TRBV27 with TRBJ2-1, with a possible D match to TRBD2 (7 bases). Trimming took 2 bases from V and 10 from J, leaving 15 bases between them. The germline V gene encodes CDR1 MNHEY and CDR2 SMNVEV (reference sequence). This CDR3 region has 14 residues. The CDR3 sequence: CASSLRGGLQEQFF. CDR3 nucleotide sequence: TGTGCCAGCAGTTTAAGGGGGGGGCTTCAGGAGCAGTTCTTC.